The following is a T cell receptor (beta chain) sequence with its context. This clone's antigen is unknown. The input lacks base qualities; no much larger clone sits a single base away. The data were obtained in a study of shared clonotypes between healthy human individuals (dated by TCRdb to 2020 to 2022). As for the study more broadly: The cohort comprised a couple of women and a few men aged 18 to 49 years. For each donor, CD4 naive and CD4 memory were each run on three plates, CD8 naive on two plates, and CD8 memory on one plate. The study deeply sequenced blood TCR repertoires of about 5 healthy adults to estimate repertoire size and the extent of clonotype sharing between individuals. To increase sequencing depth and limit assay-specific biases, TCR repertoire library preparation and sequencing were carried out by different laboratories using diverse techniques. Between about 0.8 and 9 billion PBMCs per donor were obtained by leukapheresis. General study outcomes and caveats: Higher generation probabilities were observed for clonotypes shared by all four sorted-subset donors than for non-shared clonotypes. Incomplete sequencing was indicated by rarefaction of sorted-subset datasets, despite the large sequencing depth. Based on pairwise subsampling, the degree of clonotype sharing among donors was expected to be affected by sequencing depth. Because the study included only a small number of donors, the genetic and exposure-history diversity represented was limited. Only blood was sampled, and tissue TCR repertoires likely differ from those in blood. Roughly 5% of naive CD4, 3.5% of naive CD8, around 2.3% of memory CD4, and 0.35% to 0.5% of memory CD8 clonotypes were shared across a few donors. Estimated clonotype richness was generally larger for naive than for memory subsets.

Using the deep immunoSEQ assay, multiplex PCR amplified TCR CDR3 regions from genomic DNA. Extracted genomic DNA from each cell subset was spread evenly across all wells of several immunoSEQ 96-well plates, with each plate serving as a replicate. For sorted subsets, approximately 200 ng of genomic DNA, equivalent to 25,000 to 35,000 T cell genomes, went into each replicate PCR. The purified libraries were quantified using a Qubit 3.0 fluorometer, sized with a Bioanalyzer 2100, and then quantified again using the KAPA Library Quantification kit. Every immunoSEQ 96-well plate was sequenced on a dedicated single-read 150-cycle Illumina NextSeq 550 flow cell. In the paper's pipeline: Because the immunoSEQ output held only junctional sequences and lacked quality scores, the filtering could not match the filtering applied to full-length reads. To assign V/J genes and CDR3, sequences were annotated using PyIR, a Python wrapper for IgBLAST v1.9, with IMGT germline references. Reads with weak V/J assignments (E-value above 1e-6), missing CDR3, stop codons, out-of-frame junctions, or ambiguous translated residues were removed. V3J clonotypes were defined as sequences sharing the same inferred V gene, J gene, and CDR3 amino acid sequence. To compute the percentage overlap between repertoires, the number of shared unique clonotypes was divided by the size of the smaller repertoire. Three approaches were used to assess repertoire richness: RTK rarefaction, the Chao1 estimator, and Recon v2.1 estimates of unobserved clonotypes. For all TCRbeta clonotypes obtained by the gDNA method from a few donors, generation probabilities were computed with OLGA. Here the immuneACCESS table is served through TCRdb, limited to in-frame sequences with V and J called. Missing clones are a known gap in these copies; in checked studies unresolved V genes cover under half, and the rest lacks a known reason. Clone size and the V and J calls come from that table; the DNA yielded D and trimming. The sample includes roughly 1,000,000 clones, with about 80% observed a single time. Of the sample, approximately 0.5% is held by the ten largest clones.

The donors were healthy, HIV-negative adults with no recently reported acute infections or vaccinations. Every donor was a Caucasian adult residing in Nashville, Tennessee, USA. Magnetic negative selection was used to enrich CD4+ T cells, after which naive cells were positively selected on CD45RA and the negative fraction became the memory subset. Blood was obtained by leukapheresis, after which PBMCs were separated by Ficoll-Histopaque density gradient centrifugation and cryopreserved in liquid nitrogen vapor phase. Purity and quantity of every magnetically sorted T cell population were checked by analytical flow cytometry. From each sorted fraction, genomic DNA was isolated and quantified by UV absorbance on a Nanodrop 2000c. Between the V and J ends, shortened by 1 base and 5 bases respectively, the junction contains 8 bases. Sequences SEHNR (CDR1) and FQNEAQ (CDR2) are obtained from the germline V gene (reference sequence). The CDR3 starts with the cysteine, ends with the phenylalanine, and has 14 residues. Only the CDR3 DNA is retained, 42 bases long and in frame from the first base.

This sequence originates from a young man in good health. Some clones in this sample may be carry-over from other donors' samples. Sequencing used memory CD4+ T cells from PBMCs. The meaning of the sample's cell subset or site label: CD45RA-negative fraction. Here the chain combines TRBV7-9 and TRBJ2-2; no D gene is confidently identified. This receptor has the CDR3 CASSLVRTTGELFF. The DNA reads TGTGCCAGCAGCTTAGTGCGAACTACCGGGGAGCTGTTTTTT.